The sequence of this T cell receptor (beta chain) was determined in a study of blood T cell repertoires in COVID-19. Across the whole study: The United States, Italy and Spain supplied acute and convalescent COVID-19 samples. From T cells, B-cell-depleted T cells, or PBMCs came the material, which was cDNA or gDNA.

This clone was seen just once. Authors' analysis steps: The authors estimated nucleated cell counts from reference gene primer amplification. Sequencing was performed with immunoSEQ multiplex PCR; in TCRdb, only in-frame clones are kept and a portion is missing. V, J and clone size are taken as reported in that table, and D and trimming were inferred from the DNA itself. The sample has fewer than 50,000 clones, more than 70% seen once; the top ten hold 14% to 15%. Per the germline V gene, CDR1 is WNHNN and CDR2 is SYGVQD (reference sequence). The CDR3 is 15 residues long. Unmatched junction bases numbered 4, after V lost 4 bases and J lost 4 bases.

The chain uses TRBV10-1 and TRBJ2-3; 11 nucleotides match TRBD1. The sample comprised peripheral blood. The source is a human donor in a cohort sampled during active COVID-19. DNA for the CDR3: TGCGCCAGCAGTGCTGGACAGGGGGCCGCAGATACGCAGTATTTT. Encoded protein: CASSAGQGAADTQYF.